These T cell receptor beta chains were read from a single sample in a study of blood T cell repertoires in COVID-19. The table came from immunoSEQ multiplex PCR; TCRdb's copy has only in-frame clones and leaves some out. The repertoire holds 310,000 or so clones, with about nine tenths as singletons. The sample comprised peripheral blood. These receptors originate from a woman aged 45-65 years who had recovered from COVID-19. Both conserved end residues are part of each CDR3. A D gene is named only where the DNA matches it firmly. Clone size is given for some rows only: seen once, a few or many times, or a class if the clone is expanded.

size	V	length	J	D	CDR3	DNA
.	TRBV7-9	14	TRBJ1-4	TRBD1	CASSRTGPNEKLFF	TGTGCCAGCAGCCGGACAGGGCCTAATGAAAAACTGTTTTTT
.	TRBV30	13	TRBJ1-5	TRBD1	CAWAQGSNQPQHF	TGTGCCTGGGCACAGGGGAGCAATCAGCCCCAGCATTTT
.	TRBV30	13	TRBJ1-2	.	CAWSVAGPYGYTF	TGTGCCTGGAGTGTCGCGGGACCTTATGGCTACACCTTC
.	TRBV10-3	15	TRBJ2-2	.	CAISESPANTGELFF	TGTGCCATCAGTGAGTCGCCAGCGAACACCGGGGAGCTGTTTTTT
.	TRBV2	11	TRBJ1-1	.	CASVVNTEAFF	TGTGCCAGCGTAGTGAACACTGAAGCTTTCTTT
.	TRBV29-1	15	TRBJ2-7	TRBD2	CSVSGGGLGFYEQYF	TGCAGCGTTAGTGGGGGGGGTTTGGGTTTTTACGAGCAGTACTTC
.	TRBV5-1	14	TRBJ2-3	TRBD1	CASSGTASTDTQYF	TGCGCCAGCAGCGGGACAGCGAGCACAGATACGCAGTATTTT
.	TRBV5-1	14	TRBJ1-5	TRBD1	CASSLGQGEQPQHF	TGCGCCAGCAGCTTGGGACAGGGTGAACAGCCCCAGCATTTT
.	TRBV9	14	TRBJ2-7	TRBD1	CASSVGQGAFEQYF	TGTGCCAGCAGCGTAGGTCAGGGGGCTTTCGAGCAGTACTTC
.	TRBV6-4	13	TRBJ2-3	.	CASARSPTDTQYF	TGTGCCAGCGCACGGAGCCCCACAGATACGCAGTATTTT
.	TRBV27	14	TRBJ1-1	TRBD1	CASSPGQGNTEAFF	TGTGCCAGCAGCCCCGGACAGGGGAACACTGAAGCTTTCTTT
.	TRBV6-4	14	TRBJ2-2	TRBD1	CASRQTGTPGELFF	TGTGCCAGCCGTCAGACAGGGACCCCCGGGGAGCTGTTTTTT
once	TRBV12-5	15	TRBJ2-2	TRBD1	CASGVQGAYTGELFF	TGTGCTAGTGGAGTACAGGGGGCATACACCGGGGAGCTGTTTTTT
.	TRBV28	15	TRBJ1-4	.	CASSPRTTTNEKLFF	TGTGCCAGCAGTCCTCGGACTACAACTAATGAAAAACTGTTTTTT
.	TRBV5-4	14	TRBJ1-2	.	CASSSDRVLYGYTF	TGTGCCAGCAGCTCTGACAGAGTTCTCTATGGCTACACCTTC